The rows below give T cell receptor beta chains drawn from one sample of a study of blood T cell dynamics during melanoma immunotherapy. The table came from immunoSEQ multiplex PCR; TCRdb's copy has only in-frame clones and leaves some out. The sample gives roughly 9,700 clones, 70% to 90% of which show up once; roughly 32% is in the top ten. Sequenced here: blood, sampled from a patient treated with checkpoint blockade. The receptor source for this set is a human donor with melanoma. Each CDR3 is given with its conserved first and last residue. A D gene is named only where the DNA matches it firmly. Clone size is stated in some rows and not others, as once, few, many or a class when expanded.

>TRBD1|TRBJ2-6|TRBV18|.
CASSGTGIDVLTF
TGTGCCAGCTCAGGGACAGGGATTGACGTCCTGACTTTC
>TRBD2|TRBJ2-7|TRBV5-1|.
CASSLGVSGSYEQYF
TGCGCCAGCAGCTTGGGGGTTAGCGGGAGCTACGAGCAGTACTTC
>.|TRBJ2-7|TRBV4-2|.
CASSPGWAAGSYEQYF
TGTGCCAGCAGCCCCGGGTGGGCGGCGGGCTCCTACGAGCAGTACTTC
>.|TRBJ1-2|TRBV9|.
CASSVAARAYGYTF
TGTGCCAGCAGCGTAGCTGCCCGGGCATATGGCTACACCTTC
>TRBD1|TRBJ1-5|TRBV28|once
CASSLTGVSNQPQHF
TGTGCCAGCAGTTTGACAGGGGTTAGCAATCAGCCCCAGCATTTT
>.|TRBJ2-3|TRBV12-5|.
CASGLGEESTQYF
TGTGCTAGTGGTTTGGGGGAGGAGAGTACGCAGTATTTT
>TRBD1|TRBJ2-1|TRBV7-3|.
CASTQGGPGHNEQFF
TGTGCCAGCACCCAAGGGGGCCCCGGGCACAATGAGCAGTTCTTC
>TRBD1|TRBJ1-2|TRBV5-4|once
CASSLGQGGGYGYTF
TGTGCCAGCAGCTTGGGACAGGGAGGTGGCTATGGCTACACCTTC
>TRBD1|TRBJ2-2|TRBV7-3|.
CASSPPGGAGGELFF
TGTGCCAGCAGCCCCCCAGGGGGCGCCGGCGGGGAGCTGTTTTTT
>.|TRBJ1-3|TRBV6-5|.
CASSYSGAPGGIYF
TGTGCCAGCAGTTACTCGGGGGCCCCGGGGGGCATATATTTT
>.|TRBJ2-7|TRBV6-1|.
CASSEVGQGSYEQYF
TGTGCCAGCAGTGAAGTGGGGCAGGGGTCCTACGAGCAGTACTTC
>.|TRBJ1-2|TRBV7-8|.
CASSRDNYGYTF
TGTGCCAGCAGTCGGGACAACTATGGCTACACCTTC
>.|TRBJ2-5|TRBV7-9|.
CASSRPRDHHREQYF
TGTGCCAGCAGCCGCCCCCGGGACCACCATCGGGAGCAGTACTTC
>.|TRBJ2-3|TRBV7-9|.
CASSPHWGRGADTQYF
TGTGCCAGCAGCCCCCACTGGGGGAGAGGCGCAGATACGCAGTATTTT
>TRBD2|TRBJ2-2|TRBV19|.
CASSMGEGTGELFF
TGTGCCAGTAGTATGGGGGAGGGCACCGGGGAGCTGTTTTTT
>.|TRBJ2-7|TRBV20-1|once
CSAREGRDWYF
TGCAGTGCTAGAGAAGGCCGGGACTGGTACTTC
>.|TRBJ1-2|TRBV4-3|.
CASSQDMGQSINYGYTF
TGCGCCAGCAGCCAAGATATGGGACAAAGTATTAACTATGGCTACACCTTC
>.|TRBJ2-5|TRBV2|.
CASMGPRETQYF
TGTGCCAGCATGGGCCCGAGAGAGACCCAGTACTTC
>TRBD2|TRBJ2-7|TRBV14|.
CASRASGSYEQYF
TGTGCCAGCAGGGCTAGCGGGAGCTACGAGCAGTACTTC
>TRBD2|TRBJ2-7|TRBV7-7|few
CASSVYGGTSGTSYEQYF
TGTGCCAGCAGCGTATACGGGGGGACTAGCGGGACCTCCTACGAGCAGTACTTC
>.|TRBJ2-7|TRBV18|.
CASSPLGSSYEQYF
TGTGCCAGCTCCCCCTTGGGGAGCTCCTACGAGCAGTACTTC
>TRBD2|TRBJ2-5|TRBV5-4|.
CASSSPGEGRETQYF
TGTGCCAGCAGCTCCCCGGGGGAGGGGAGGGAGACCCAGTACTTC
>.|TRBJ1-6|TRBV21-1|.
CASSPRTESSYNSPLHF
TGTGCCAGCAGCCCCCGGACGGAGAGCTCCTATAATTCACCCCTCCACTTT
>TRBD2|TRBJ2-1|TRBV7-2|once
CASSPGLASKQFF
TGTGCCAGCAGCCCCGGACTAGCGAGCAAGCAGTTCTTC
>.|TRBJ2-5|TRBV15|.
CATSRDRGGTQYF
TGTGCCACCAGCAGAGATAGGGGGGGGACCCAGTACTTC
>.|TRBJ2-7|TRBV29-1|once
CSVSGTSYEQYF
TGCAGCGTGAGTGGGACCTCCTACGAGCAGTACTTC
>.|TRBJ2-7|TRBV27|.
CASSFGKFAYEQYF
TGTGCCAGCAGTTTTGGCAAGTTTGCCTACGAGCAGTACTTC
>.|TRBJ2-7|TRBV21-1|.
CASSTTYEQYF
TGTGCCAGCAGCACAACATACGAGCAGTACTTC
>.|TRBJ1-2|TRBV5-6|.
CASSPGSYGYTF
TGTGCCAGCAGCCCCGGGAGCTATGGCTACACCTTC
>.|TRBJ1-4|TRBV4-3|.
CASSRGGEKLFF
TGCGCCAGCAGCCGTGGAGGCGAAAAACTGTTTTTT
>.|TRBJ2-5|TRBV5-4|.
CASSLAGLGAQETQYF
TGTGCCAGCAGCTTGGCCGGGTTGGGGGCGCAAGAGACCCAGTACTTC
>.|TRBJ2-3|TRBV4-2|.
CASSQDGGPGRQSTDTQYF
TGTGCCAGCAGCCAAGATGGTGGCCCGGGGCGGCAGAGCACAGATACGCAGTATTTT
>.|TRBJ2-5|TRBV28|.
CASSFPGGGTQYF
TGTGCCAGCAGTTTTCCCGGGGGAGGGACCCAGTACTTC
>.|TRBJ2-5|TRBV5-1|.
CASSRDPTQETQYF
TGCGCCAGCAGCAGGGACCCAACCCAAGAGACCCAGTACTTC
>.|TRBJ1-3|TRBV9|.
CASSAQVFSGNTIYF
TGTGCCAGCAGCGCACAGGTTTTCTCTGGAAACACCATATATTTT
>TRBD2|TRBJ2-1|TRBV13|.
CASSPGLAGAYNEQFF
TGTGCCAGCAGCCCGGGACTAGCGGGAGCCTACAATGAGCAGTTCTTC
>TRBD2|TRBJ2-7|TRBV7-8|.
CASTDSGRYGQYF
TGTGCCAGCACCGATAGCGGGCGCTACGGGCAGTACTTC
>.|TRBJ2-3|TRBV7-6|.
CASSLAWSPEATQYF
TGTGCCAGCAGCTTAGCGTGGTCGCCGGAGGCTACGCAGTATTTT
>.|TRBJ1-1|TRBV5-5|.
CASSLGGKNTEAFF
TGTGCCAGCAGCTTGGGAGGGAAGAACACTGAAGCTTTCTTT
>TRBD1|TRBJ1-6|TRBV19|.
CAPSGTGVNSPLHF
TGTGCCCCGTCGGGGACAGGGGTCAATTCACCCCTCCACTTT
>.|TRBJ2-5|TRBV2|.
CASRPDVQETQYF
TGTGCCAGCAGACCGGACGTCCAAGAGACCCAGTACTTC
>.|TRBJ1-4|TRBV6-5|.
CASGVRQEKLFF
TGTGCCAGCGGGGTCCGCCAGGAAAAACTGTTTTTT
>TRBD2|TRBJ2-3|TRBV4-3|.
CASSQDPRLAGTTDTQYF
TGCGCCAGCAGCCAAGATCCCCGACTAGCGGGAACCACAGATACGCAGTATTTT
>.|TRBJ2-7|TRBV2|.
CASTGQGAEQYF
TGTGCCAGCACCGGACAAGGGGCCGAGCAGTACTTC
>TRBD1|TRBJ2-2|TRBV4-3|.
CASSPDRGNTGELFF
TGCGCCAGCAGCCCGGACAGGGGCAACACCGGGGAGCTGTTTTTT
>.|TRBJ2-3|TRBV19|.
CASSIGGTDTDTQYF
TGTGCCAGTAGTATAGGGGGGACGGACACAGATACGCAGTATTTT
>TRBD2|TRBJ2-7|TRBV4-1|.
CASSPAWGGGVYEQYF
TGCGCCAGCAGCCCAGCCTGGGGGGGAGGGGTCTACGAGCAGTACTTC
>.|TRBJ2-1|TRBV7-9|.
CASSLGAEQFF
TGTGCCAGCAGCTTGGGAGCTGAGCAGTTCTTC